The rows below give T cell receptor beta chains drawn from one sample of a study of PD-1 blockade in classical Hodgkin lymphoma. Assay: immunoSEQ multiplex PCR; the TCRdb copy retains only in-frame clones and omits some. Altogether about 93,000 clones are present, just under 80% being singletons, with the ten largest covering over 7.5%. Source: peripheral blood mononuclear cells (PBMCs), taken before the fourth cycle of nivolumab. The receptors here all came from a human donor with classical Hodgkin lymphoma. The CDR3 runs from the conserved cysteine through the conserved F or W. The order of the fields is D gene, clone size, J gene, V gene, CDR3 DNA, CDR3 protein. D genes are given only for firm matches. Where a row states a size, it is once, few, many or the class of an expanded clone; other rows omit it.

d_gene: NA; abundance: NA; j_gene: TRBJ2-3; v_gene: TRBV9; CDR3nt: TGTGCCAGCAGCGCATCCGTCCCGAGGAACGCGCAGTATTTT; CDR3aa: CASSASVPRNAQYF
d_gene: NA; abundance: many; j_gene: TRBJ1-2; v_gene: TRBV6-4; CDR3nt: TGTGCCACCCATTCGGACTATGGCTACACCTTC; CDR3aa: CATHSDYGYTF
d_gene: NA; abundance: NA; j_gene: TRBJ1-3; v_gene: TRBV7-2; CDR3nt: TGTGCCAGCAGCTTAGTCGGCGTCTCCGTTTCTGGAAACACCATATATTTT; CDR3aa: CASSLVGVSVSGNTIYF
d_gene: NA; abundance: medium-sized; j_gene: TRBJ1-1; v_gene: TRBV10-3; CDR3nt: TGTGCCATAAGAAGGACACTGAACACTGAAGCTTTCTTT; CDR3aa: CAIRRTLNTEAFF
d_gene: NA; abundance: NA; j_gene: TRBJ1-6; v_gene: TRBV18; CDR3nt: TGTGCCAGCTCGCCGCTCGGGGGAGAAAATTCACCCCTCCACTTT; CDR3aa: CASSPLGGENSPLHF
d_gene: TRBD1; abundance: NA; j_gene: TRBJ2-7; v_gene: TRBV6-1; CDR3nt: TGTGCCAGCAGTGAATTACCGGGACAGGGATACGAGCAGTACTTC; CDR3aa: CASSELPGQGYEQYF
d_gene: TRBD1; abundance: few; j_gene: TRBJ1-4; v_gene: TRBV18; CDR3nt: TGTGCCAGCTCTCCCGCCGGGACAGGGGGAGAGAAACTGTTTTTT; CDR3aa: CASSPAGTGGEKLFF
d_gene: NA; abundance: NA; j_gene: TRBJ2-7; v_gene: TRBV6-5; CDR3nt: TGTGCCAGCAGTTTGCCCAAGGGCCGAGCGTACTTC; CDR3aa: CASSLPKGRAYF
d_gene: TRBD2; abundance: NA; j_gene: TRBJ2-7; v_gene: TRBV29-1; CDR3nt: TGCAGCGTCGGACTAGGGCCCTACGAGCAGTACTTC; CDR3aa: CSVGLGPYEQYF
d_gene: TRBD1; abundance: NA; j_gene: TRBJ2-5; v_gene: TRBV4-1; CDR3nt: TGCGCCAGCAGCACCCAGGACGCTCGACAGGGGGAGACCCAGTACTTC; CDR3aa: CASSTQDARQGETQYF
d_gene: NA; abundance: NA; j_gene: TRBJ2-5; v_gene: TRBV4-2; CDR3nt: TGTGCCAGCAGCCGTGTGGGGGAGACCCAGTACTTC; CDR3aa: CASSRVGETQYF
d_gene: NA; abundance: few; j_gene: TRBJ1-5; v_gene: TRBV4-2; CDR3nt: TGTGCCAGCAGCCAAGGGGAGGGCGCCCAGCATTTT; CDR3aa: CASSQGEGAQHF
d_gene: NA; abundance: NA; j_gene: TRBJ1-5; v_gene: TRBV21-1; CDR3nt: TGTGCCAGCAGCAGAGGGGACCTCGGGACAGGTGCTAGGTGGAGCAATCAGCCCCAGCATTTT; CDR3aa: CASSRGDLGTGARWSNQPQHF
d_gene: NA; abundance: NA; j_gene: TRBJ1-1; v_gene: TRBV7-9; CDR3nt: TGTGCCAGCAGCCCCCCCTTTGAGGGCGAAGCTTTCTTT; CDR3aa: CASSPPFEGEAFF
d_gene: NA; abundance: NA; j_gene: TRBJ1-2; v_gene: TRBV5-5; CDR3nt: TGTGCCAGCAGCTTGGGGGGGCACGGCTACACCTTC; CDR3aa: CASSLGGHGYTF
d_gene: TRBD1; abundance: few; j_gene: TRBJ2-3; v_gene: TRBV7-2; CDR3nt: TGTGCCAGCAGCGGACAGGGGGCTCTCTCGGTGGATACGCAGTATTTT; CDR3aa: CASSGQGALSVDTQYF
d_gene: NA; abundance: few; j_gene: TRBJ1-1; v_gene: TRBV6-5; CDR3nt: TGTGCCAGCAGTTACGGAGGAGGGGGAAAAGCTTTCTTT; CDR3aa: CASSYGGGGKAFF
d_gene: NA; abundance: NA; j_gene: TRBJ1-2; v_gene: TRBV18; CDR3nt: TGTGCCAGCTCACCGTTTCGCAGGGAACTTGACTATGGCTACACCTTC; CDR3aa: CASSPFRRELDYGYTF
d_gene: TRBD2; abundance: few; j_gene: TRBJ2-3; v_gene: TRBV2; CDR3nt: TGTGCCAGCAGCGGACTAGCGGGGGGCACAGATACGCAGTATTTT; CDR3aa: CASSGLAGGTDTQYF
d_gene: TRBD1; abundance: NA; j_gene: TRBJ2-7; v_gene: TRBV9; CDR3nt: TGTGCCAGCAGCGCCTCCGGGACAGCCTACGAGCAGTACTTC; CDR3aa: CASSASGTAYEQYF
d_gene: TRBD1; abundance: NA; j_gene: TRBJ2-5; v_gene: TRBV6-1; CDR3nt: TGTGCCAGCAGTGGGACAGGGGGCATTTCCCGTGAGACCCAGTACTTC; CDR3aa: CASSGTGGISRETQYF
d_gene: NA; abundance: NA; j_gene: TRBJ1-1; v_gene: TRBV18; CDR3nt: TGTGCCAGCTCACCAGACCTGTCGGCGAACACTGAAGCTTTCTTT; CDR3aa: CASSPDLSANTEAFF
d_gene: NA; abundance: NA; j_gene: TRBJ1-4; v_gene: TRBV2; CDR3nt: TGTGCCAGCAGTGAAGTTGGGTTTGCCACTGAAAAACTGTTTTTT; CDR3aa: CASSEVGFATEKLFF
d_gene: TRBD2; abundance: NA; j_gene: TRBJ2-3; v_gene: TRBV27; CDR3nt: TGTGCCAGCAGTTTAAGGAGCGGGAGGGCCGGAGATACGCAGTATTTT; CDR3aa: CASSLRSGRAGDTQYF
d_gene: TRBD1; abundance: NA; j_gene: TRBJ2-7; v_gene: TRBV4-2; CDR3nt: TGTGCCAGCAGCCAAGATCGGACAGGGGGCGAGCAGTACTTC; CDR3aa: CASSQDRTGGEQYF
d_gene: NA; abundance: NA; j_gene: TRBJ1-1; v_gene: TRBV6-5; CDR3nt: TGTGCCAGCAGGACAGGGAACACTGAAGCTTTCTTT; CDR3aa: CASRTGNTEAFF
d_gene: TRBD2; abundance: NA; j_gene: TRBJ2-1; v_gene: TRBV7-2; CDR3nt: TGTGCCAGCAGCTTAGCGGGAGGGCCCAGTGAGCAGTTCTTC; CDR3aa: CASSLAGGPSEQFF
d_gene: NA; abundance: NA; j_gene: TRBJ1-5; v_gene: TRBV30; CDR3nt: TGTGCCTGGAGTGTAAGGGAGGGACAGCCCCAGCATTTT; CDR3aa: CAWSVREGQPQHF
d_gene: TRBD2; abundance: NA; j_gene: TRBJ2-5; v_gene: TRBV7-8; CDR3nt: TGTGCCAGCAGACCTAGCGGGAGGGCCGGAGAGACCCAGTACTTC; CDR3aa: CASRPSGRAGETQYF
d_gene: NA; abundance: NA; j_gene: TRBJ2-7; v_gene: TRBV5-1; CDR3nt: TGCGCCAGCAGCTTGGCCGAAGGACAGTTAGGGTCCTACGAGCAGTACTTC; CDR3aa: CASSLAEGQLGSYEQYF
d_gene: NA; abundance: NA; j_gene: TRBJ1-2; v_gene: TRBV6-5; CDR3nt: TGTGCCAGCAGTTACGTAGGTTACTATGGCTACACCTTC; CDR3aa: CASSYVGYYGYTF
d_gene: TRBD2; abundance: NA; j_gene: TRBJ2-1; v_gene: TRBV7-9; CDR3nt: TGTGCCAGCAGCCCCCAGACTAGCGGGAGGGGTTACAATGAGCAGTTCTTC; CDR3aa: CASSPQTSGRGYNEQFF
d_gene: NA; abundance: NA; j_gene: TRBJ1-3; v_gene: TRBV9; CDR3nt: TGTGCCAGCAGCGTAGGGATCGGTCCTGGAAACACCATATATTTT; CDR3aa: CASSVGIGPGNTIYF
d_gene: NA; abundance: NA; j_gene: TRBJ2-1; v_gene: TRBV7-7; CDR3nt: TGTGCCAGCAGCTTAGGGGCCCAGAGTGAGCAGTTCTTC; CDR3aa: CASSLGAQSEQFF